The 20 T cell receptor beta chains presented below share a single source sample, sequenced in a study of T cell changes during pregnancy in multiple sclerosis. TCRdb's table, derived via immunoSEQ multiplex PCR, lists solely in-frame clones and lacks some. The sample contains tens of thousands of clones, around 96% of which appear only once. The sequencing used peripheral blood, collected in the second trimester of pregnancy. These receptors were taken from a female donor with multiple sclerosis, enrolled in a pregnancy study.

The chain recombines TRBV19 with TRBJ2-4, with D tentatively TRBD1 (5 bases). This CDR3 is 14 amino acids long. V was clipped by 8 bases and J by 0 bases, with 11 bases between them. Per germline, CDR1 LNHDA and CDR2 SQIVND (reference sequence). The CDR3 spells CASALGLAKNIQYF. CDR3 DNA: TGTGCCAGTGCCCTGGGGCTAGCCAAAAACATTCAGTACTTC.

The chain links TRBV19 to TRBJ2-1, with 7 nucleotides matching TRBD1. CDR3 size: 16 residues. V was pared by 3 bases and J by 9 bases, with 14 bases of the junction left unmatched. CDR1 and CDR2 from the germline V gene are LNHDA and SQIVND (reference sequence). For the CDR3, the DNA is TGTGCCAGTAGTATCGGTAGGGGGCCGGGGATGGGTGAGCAGTTCTTC. It is translated as CASSIGRGPGMGEQFF.

V and J are TRBV6-5 and TRBJ2-3, with 7 bases fitting TRBD1. Germline values: CDR1 MNHEY, CDR2 SVGAGI. The CDR3 runs to 16 residues. The trim removed 0 bases at V and 1 base at J, leaving 4 bases unmatched. CDR3 DNA sequence: TGTGCCAGCAGTTACTCCCCAGGGGGAGGCACAGATACGCAGTATTTT. It yields the protein CASSYSPGGGTDTQYF.

The chain links TRBV5-4 to TRBJ1-1; no definite D call. Trimming removed 4 bases at V and 1 base at J, with 11 bases between. The CDR3 has 14 amino acids. Germline values: CDR1 SGHNT, CDR2 YYREEE (reference sequence). CDR3 region: CASSLAVSNTEAFF. Written as DNA, the CDR3 is TGTGCCAGCAGCCTCGCAGTCTCGAACACTGAAGCTTTCTTT.

The V gene is TRBV10-3, the J gene TRBJ1-1; D may be TRBD1 (6 bases). The V gene's germline CDR1 is ENHRY and CDR2 SYGVKD. Between the trimmed V and J ends, which lost 5 bases and 1 base, there was a span of 8 bases. The CDR3 is 13 amino acids. CDR3 bases: TGTGCCATCAGTCTACAGGGGAACACTGAAGCTTTCTTT. It yields the protein CAISLQGNTEAFF.

This chain uses TRBV9 with TRBJ2-1, with TRBD2 matching 9 bases. V lost 0 bases and J lost 4; bases outside the gene matches: 8. There are 17 residues in the CDR3. Per germline, CDR1 SGDLS and CDR2 YYNGEE. The CDR3 nucleotides read TGTGCCAGCAGCGTAGGGGGGACTAGCCGACGATACAATGAGCAGTTCTTC. Its protein is CASSVGGTSRRYNEQFF.

In its sample, this clone was seen a few times. The rearrangement uses TRBV27 and TRBJ2-7, with 11 nucleotides matching TRBD2. Germline CDR1 is MNHEY and CDR2 is SMNVEV (reference sequence). This CDR3 has 14 amino acids. J gave up 3 bases and V 5 bases, and 3 bases lay outside the gene matches. CDR3 DNA: TGTGCCAGCAGTCCGCTAGCGGGGGGCTACGAGCAGTACTTC. It specifies CASSPLAGGYEQYF.

V and J are TRBV6-5 and TRBJ2-5; TRBD2 matches at 13 bases. V shed 9 bases, J shed 5 bases, and the junction held 6 bases outside the gene matches. Germline values: CDR1 MNHEY, CDR2 SVGAGI. The CDR3 covers 14 residues. CDR3 sequence (DNA): TGTGCCAGTCGGACTAGCGGGAGACGGGAGACCCAGTACTTC. Amino acid sequence: CASRTSGRRETQYF.

The J gene is TRBJ2-7, the V gene TRBV29-1, with 10 nucleotides matching TRBD1. The germline CDR1 and CDR2 sequences are SQVTM and ANQGSEA. After removal of 7 bases from V and 7 bases from J, the junction contained 10 bases not matched to a gene. The CDR3 contains 13 residues. CDR3 in DNA: TGCAGCGCCCTGGGACAGGGGCCATGGGAGCAGTACTTC. Translated: CSALGQGPWEQYF.

V gene TRBV2 combines with J gene TRBJ2-7; 9 nucleotides agree with TRBD1. Looked up from germline, CDR1 is SNHLY and CDR2 is FYNNEI. CDR3 length equals 15 residues. Losses at the gene ends were 5 bases for V and 5 bases for J; bases not matched to a gene: 10. The CDR3 protein is CASSSWGQGTNEQYF. As DNA, the CDR3 is TGTGCCAGCAGTTCTTGGGGACAGGGAACAAACGAGCAGTACTTC.

This clone was detected once. This chain uses TRBV14 with TRBJ2-1; 9 bases line up with TRBD2. The germline V gene encodes CDR1 SGHDN and CDR2 FVKESK. The CDR3 is made up of 16 amino acids. V lost 6 bases and J lost 8; bases outside the gene matches: 14. DNA of the CDR3: TGTGCCAGCAGTCTTCGGCGGCGGGAGGGCGGGGATGAGCAGTTCTTC. Amino acid sequence: CASSLRRREGGDEQFF.

This chain links TRBV7-3 with TRBJ2-3, with TRBD1 matching 7 bases. The length of the CDR3 is 16 residues. V dropped 5 bases and J dropped 4; count of bases not matched to a gene: 12. The V gene's germline CDR1 is SGHTA and CDR2 FQGTGA. Here the CDR3 reads CASSPGKGGSADTQYF. CDR3 DNA: TGTGCCAGCAGCCCTGGGAAAGGGGGCTCGGCAGATACGCAGTATTTT.

The rearrangement links TRBV15 to TRBJ2-7, with D tentatively TRBD1 (5 bases). Trimming removed 4 bases from V and 2 bases from J, with 27 bases in between. The V gene's germline CDR1 is LNHNV and CDR2 YYDKDF (reference sequence). The CDR3 is made up of 19 amino acids. The CDR3 DNA reads TGTGCCACCAGCACTCCTACCTTCTCGACAGACCTGGGGCCCTACGAGCAGTACTTC. Its protein is CATSTPTFSTDLGPYEQYF.

This clone has just one count. The chain has TRBV7-6 and TRBJ2-3; 7 bases align to TRBD2. Germline V CDR1 and CDR2: SGHVS, FNYEAQ. V gave up 5 bases and J gave up 7 bases; unmatched junction bases: 12. This CDR3 has 15 amino acids. CDR3 amino acids: CASSSPGGSFNTQYF. In DNA, the CDR3 is TGTGCCAGCAGCAGCCCTGGCGGGAGTTTTAATACGCAGTATTTT.

The rearrangement uses TRBV6-5 and TRBJ1-5; 7 bases are a match to TRBD1. The CDR3 spans 15 residues. The V and J ends lost 5 bases and 5 bases, in that order; junction bases with no gene match: 9. The germline CDR1 and CDR2 sequences are MNHEY and SVGAGI. The CDR3 DNA sequence: TGTGCCAGCAGTCTCCGGACAGGTAGGGATCAGCCCCAGCATTTT. It codes for CASSLRTGRDQPQHF.

The chain recombines TRBV27 with TRBJ1-2; 7 nucleotides align to TRBD1. Germline-derived CDR1 and CDR2 are MNHEY and SMNVEV (reference sequence). The V segment lost 4 bases and the J segment 4 bases; nucleotides outside the gene matches: 15. CDR3 length equals 17 residues. The chain's CDR3 is CASSSLVQGLVGYGYTF. CDR3 nucleotides: TGTGCCAGCAGTTCCCTCGTACAGGGGCTGGTTGGCTATGGCTACACCTTC.

The CDR3 coding sequence is TGCGCCAGCAGCTTGAATTCCGGTTGGGACAGGGACCACGAGCAGTACTTC. Amino acid sequence: CASSLNSGWDRDHEQYF. The V and J genes are TRBV5-1 and TRBJ2-7; 9 bases map to TRBD1. The CDR3 extends over 17 amino acids. V trimming: 1 base; J trimming: 5 bases; junction bases outside the gene matches: 13. Germline V gene sequence: CDR1 SGHRS, CDR2 YFSETQ.

The chain has TRBV28 and TRBJ2-2; D call uncertain. CDR1 is MDHEN, CDR2 SYDVKM, per germline. The ends were cut back, 6 bases at V and 7 bases at J, with 12 bases in the middle. The CDR3 is 13 amino acids. Here the CDR3 reads CASRNSLNGELFF. CDR3 DNA: TGTGCCAGCAGGAATAGCTTGAACGGGGAGCTGTTTTTT.

The rearrangement links TRBV12-5 to TRBJ1-2; possible D gene TRBD1, 5 bases. Per germline, CDR1 LGHNT and CDR2 FRNRAP. Trimming stripped 6 bases from V and 0 bases from J, with 17 bases between. The CDR3 is 16 amino acids. CDR3 coding DNA: TGTGCTAGTGGCCGCGAACAGGCTTCAGCTAACTATGGCTACACCTTC. This codes for CASGREQASANYGYTF.

The V call is TRBV27, the J call TRBJ2-7, with D hard to call. The V and J ends lost 5 bases and 3 bases respectively, with 8 bases between them. Germline CDR1 reads MNHEY; CDR2 reads SMNVEV (reference sequence). The CDR3 is 12 residues long. In DNA, the CDR3 is TGTGCCAGCAGTCGTTACGGCTACGAGCAGTACTTC. It codes for CASSRYGYEQYF.